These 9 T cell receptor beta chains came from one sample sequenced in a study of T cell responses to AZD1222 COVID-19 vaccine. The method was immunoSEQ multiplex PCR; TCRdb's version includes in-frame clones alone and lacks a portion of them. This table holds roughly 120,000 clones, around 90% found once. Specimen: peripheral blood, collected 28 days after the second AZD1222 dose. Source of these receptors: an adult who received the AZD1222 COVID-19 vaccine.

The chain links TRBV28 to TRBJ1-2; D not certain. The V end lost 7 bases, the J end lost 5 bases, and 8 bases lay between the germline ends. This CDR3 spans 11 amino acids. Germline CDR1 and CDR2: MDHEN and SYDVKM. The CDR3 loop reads CASIGIYGYTF. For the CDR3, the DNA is TGTGCCAGCATTGGGATTTATGGCTACACCTTC.

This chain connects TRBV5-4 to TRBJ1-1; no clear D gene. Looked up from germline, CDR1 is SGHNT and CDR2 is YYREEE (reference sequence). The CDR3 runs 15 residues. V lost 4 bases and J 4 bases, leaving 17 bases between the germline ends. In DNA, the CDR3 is TGTGCCAGCAGCGCAAGGTCAGGCTTAGGCACTGAAGCTTTCTTT. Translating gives CASSARSGLGTEAFF.

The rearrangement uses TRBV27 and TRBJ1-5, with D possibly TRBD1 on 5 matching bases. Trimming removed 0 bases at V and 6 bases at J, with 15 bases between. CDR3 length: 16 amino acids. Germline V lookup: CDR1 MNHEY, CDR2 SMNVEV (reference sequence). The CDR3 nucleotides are TGTGCCAGCAGTTTATCTCCGGGGCGTGGAGGTCAGCCCCAGCATTTT. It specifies CASSLSPGRGGQPQHF.

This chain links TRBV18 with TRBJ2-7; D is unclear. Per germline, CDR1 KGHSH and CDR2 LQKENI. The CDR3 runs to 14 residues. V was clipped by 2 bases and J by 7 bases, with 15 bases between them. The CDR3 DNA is TGTGCCAGCTCACCATTATCTACACCGTTGGAGCAGTACTTC. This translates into CASSPLSTPLEQYF.

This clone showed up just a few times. CDR3 coding DNA: TGTGCCAGCAGCTTGGGCGGGGGCTCCTACGAGCAGTACTTC. Protein: CASSLGGGSYEQYF. This rearrangement joins TRBV5-4 to TRBJ2-7, with TRBD2 matching over 7 bases. CDR1 SGHNT and CDR2 YYREEE come from the germline V gene (reference sequence). The V and J ends lost 0 bases and 0 bases, in that order; junction bases with no gene match: 0. The CDR3 contains 14 residues. Combining the CDR3 with reference TRBV5-4 and TRBJ2-7 gives the whole variable domain ETGVTQSPTHLIKTRGQQVTLRCSSQSGHNTVSWYQQALGQGPQFIFQYYREEENGRGNFPPRFSGLQFPNYSSELNVNALELDDSALYLCASSLGGGSYEQYFGPGTRLTVT.

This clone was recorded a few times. This CDR3 reads CASSDSIEGPGELFF. CDR3 sequence (DNA): TGTGCCAGCAGTGACTCGATCGAGGGTCCCGGGGAGCTGTTTTTT. V is TRBV6-4 and J is TRBJ2-2, with D maybe TRBD2 (5 bases). The CDR3 totals 15 residues. Germline V gene data show CDR1 as MRHNA and CDR2 as SNTAGT. V was pared by 0 bases and J by 6 bases, with 11 bases between.

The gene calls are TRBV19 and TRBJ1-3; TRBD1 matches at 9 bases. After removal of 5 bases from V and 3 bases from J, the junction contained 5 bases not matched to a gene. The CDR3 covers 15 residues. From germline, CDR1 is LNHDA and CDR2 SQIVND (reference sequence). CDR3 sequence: CASSLGTGIGNTIYF. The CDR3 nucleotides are TGTGCCAGTAGTCTCGGGACAGGGATTGGAAACACCATATATTTT.

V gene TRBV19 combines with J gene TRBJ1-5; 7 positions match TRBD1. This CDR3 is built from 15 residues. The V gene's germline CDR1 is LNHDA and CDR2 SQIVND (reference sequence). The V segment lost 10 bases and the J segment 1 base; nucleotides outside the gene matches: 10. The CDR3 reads CATARDRPSNQPQHF. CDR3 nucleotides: TGTGCCACCGCCAGGGACAGACCCAGCAATCAGCCCCAGCATTTT.

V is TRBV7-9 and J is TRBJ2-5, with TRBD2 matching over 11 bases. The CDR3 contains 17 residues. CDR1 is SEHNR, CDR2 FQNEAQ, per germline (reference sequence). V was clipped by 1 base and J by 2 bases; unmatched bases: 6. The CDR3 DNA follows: TGTGCCAGCAGCTTAGGAGCGACTAGCGGGAATCAAGAGACCCAGTACTTC. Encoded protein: CASSLGATSGNQETQYF.